The 10 T cell receptor beta chains below all came from one sample that was sequenced in a study of T cell responses to AZD1222 COVID-19 vaccine. Some clones are missing from TCRdb's copy, which holds only in-frame ones; the method was immunoSEQ multiplex PCR. The table shows 90,000 to 150,000 clones, with around 90% occurring only once. The sample in question was peripheral blood, obtained 28 days after the second AZD1222 dose. These receptor sequences come from an adult who received the AZD1222 COVID-19 vaccine.

This chain joins TRBV6-5 and TRBJ1-2; perhaps TRBD1 as D (6 bases). With 0 bases removed from V and 4 bases from J, the gap between germline ends came to 9 bases. CDR3 size: 14 residues. Looked up from germline, CDR1 is MNHEY and CDR2 is SVGAGI. CDR3 loop: CASSYSGGSYGYTF. The DNA for the CDR3 is TGTGCCAGCAGTTACTCCGGGGGCTCCTATGGCTACACCTTC.

V and J are TRBV6-2 or TRBV6-3 and TRBJ1-1; D possibly corresponds to TRBD1 (5 bases). In germline, CDR1 is MNHEY, CDR2 SVGEGT. Trimming stripped 5 bases from V and 5 bases from J, with 18 bases between. This CDR3 is 15 amino acids long. The CDR3 region is CASSGRQRPRTEAFF. CDR3 in DNA: TGTGCCAGCAGTGGAAGACAGAGGCCTAGGACTGAAGCTTTCTTT.

V usage is TRBV7-2 and J usage is TRBJ1-4, with 12 bases that match TRBD1. The CDR3 is 17 residues long. Germline CDR1 SGHTA, CDR2 FQGNSA. Trimming cost V 2 bases and J 3 bases; bases outside gene matches: 4. CDR3 protein: CASSLTGQGAANEKLFF. CDR3 nucleotide sequence: TGTGCCAGCAGCTTAACGGGACAGGGGGCTGCTAATGAAAAACTGTTTTTT.

This rearrangement joins TRBV9 to TRBJ2-3, with a weak D call TRBD2 (6 bases). Trimming cost V 0 bases and J 0 bases, with 26 bases left between them. The CDR3 is 21 amino acids. CDR1 is SGDLS and CDR2 is YYNGEE in the germline V gene. CDR3 nucleotides: TGTGCCAGCAGCGTAGCTACCGGGACTGACACCCAAATTACTAGCACAGATACGCAGTATTTT. This sequence encodes CASSVATGTDTQITSTDTQYF.

This clone was seen a handful of times. V gene TRBV24-1 combines with J gene TRBJ1-2; 7 bases align to TRBD1. Looked up from germline, CDR1 is KGHDR and CDR2 is SFDVKD. J lost 1 base, V lost 0 bases, and 10 bases had no gene match. The CDR3 runs 18 residues. The CDR3 nucleotides read TGTGCCACCAGTGATTTGTCCCGCCAGGGGGAATTTAACTATGGCTACACCTTC. It codes for CATSDLSRQGEFNYGYTF.

This chain connects TRBV9 to TRBJ2-2; D gene unclear. Germline V CDR1 and CDR2: SGDLS, YYNGEE. CDR3 size: 15 residues. V dropped 0 bases and J dropped 4 bases, with 10 bases sitting between them. CDR3 sequence: CASSVESWATGELFF. The CDR3 DNA is TGTGCCAGCAGCGTAGAATCATGGGCCACCGGGGAGCTGTTTTTT.

This clone was counted once. V and J are TRBV9 and TRBJ2-7; D unresolved. Trimming took off 0 bases at V and 1 base at J, with 8 bases between the two ends. CDR1 and CDR2 (germline): SGDLS, YYNGEE. The CDR3 is 14 residues long. CDR3 sequence reads: CASSVDLGSYEQYF. The DNA for the CDR3 is TGTGCCAGCAGCGTAGATCTGGGTTCCTACGAGCAGTACTTC.

The chain joins TRBV2 to TRBJ2-7; D might be TRBD1 (5 bases). The germline V and J ends were trimmed by 6 bases and 4 bases, with 19 bases remaining between them. Germline loops: CDR1 SNHLY, CDR2 FYNNEI. This CDR3 has 15 amino acids. The chain's CDR3 is CASSPPSREGYEQYF. Written as DNA, the CDR3 is TGTGCCAGCAGCCCTCCATCCAGGGAAGGATACGAGCAGTACTTC.

This chain links TRBV18 with TRBJ1-2, with 10 positions matching TRBD1. The CDR3 extends over 16 amino acids. The germline V gene has CDR1 KGHSH and CDR2 LQKENI. The V segment lost 4 bases and the J segment 0 bases; nucleotides outside the gene matches: 5. The CDR3 protein is CASSRRQGATNYGYTF. As DNA, the CDR3 is TGTGCCAGCTCACGCCGACAGGGGGCTACTAACTATGGCTACACCTTC.

The chain combines TRBV10-2 with TRBJ2-7; 7 bases agree with TRBD1. V lost 6 bases to trimming and J lost 2 bases; unmatched junction nucleotides: 4. Germline CDR1 and CDR2: WSHSY and SAAADI. This CDR3 is 13 amino acids long. CDR3 DNA sequence: TGCGCCAGCAGGGAACAGGGGCCCTACGAGCAGTACTTC. Translating it yields CASREQGPYEQYF.